Below are 23 T cell receptor beta chains sequenced from a single sample in a study of blood T cell repertoires in COVID-19. Profiled with immunoSEQ multiplex PCR; TCRdb holds only in-frame clones, not every one. Of 150,000 to 200,000 clones listed, 80% to 85% were seen once; the top ten hold approximately 2.4%. Sequenced material: peripheral blood. These receptors all stem from a human donor with acute or convalescent COVID-19. The donor label of this sample is uncertain.

The chain couples TRBV5-4 to TRBJ1-2, with a tentative D call TRBD1 (6 bases). CDR1 and CDR2 (germline): SGHNT, YYREEE (reference sequence). Trimming stripped 4 bases from V and 4 bases from J, with 17 bases between. This CDR3 region has 15 residues. CDR3 protein: CASSRVGADGYGYTF. Written as DNA, the CDR3 is TGTGCCAGCAGCCGGGTGGGGGCGGATGGCTATGGCTACACCTTC.

The chain combines TRBV27 with TRBJ2-7; TRBD1 matches at 8 bases. This CDR3 has 15 residues. Germline V gene lookup returns CDR1 MNHEY and CDR2 SMNVEV (reference sequence). The ends lost 6 bases at V and 2 bases at J; junction bases unmatched: 9. The CDR3 loop reads CASRPTGDRPYEQYF. CDR3 DNA sequence: TGTGCCAGCAGGCCCACAGGGGACAGGCCCTACGAGCAGTACTTC.

The chain is built from TRBV25-1 and TRBJ2-1; tentatively, D is TRBD1 (6 bases). Trimming stripped 6 bases from V and 5 bases from J, with 14 bases between. This CDR3 is built from 14 residues. Per the germline V gene, CDR1 is MGHDK and CDR2 is SYGVNS. In nucleotides, the CDR3 is TGTGCCAGCAGCCACAGGGACCTAGACAATGAGCAGTTCTTC. It codes for CASSHRDLDNEQFF.

V usage is TRBV5-1 and J usage is TRBJ1-6; D may be TRBD1 (6 bases). In germline, CDR1 is SGHRS, CDR2 YFSETQ. V lost 0 bases and J 9 bases, leaving 13 bases between the germline ends. The CDR3 covers 15 residues. CDR3 nucleotides: TGCGCCAGCAGCTTGGATGGGACATGGGCTTCACCCCTCCACTTT. Encoded protein: CASSLDGTWASPLHF. The whole variable domain, filled in from reference TRBV5-1 and TRBJ1-6, reads KAGVTQTPRYLIKTRGQQVTLSCSPISGHRSVSWYQQTPGQGLQFLFEYFSETQRNKGNFPGRFSGRQFSNSRSEMNVSTLELGDSALYLCASSLDGTWASPLHFGNGTRLTVT.

This chain links TRBV6-2 or TRBV6-3 with TRBJ2-3; 9 nucleotides agree with TRBD2. CDR1 is MNHEY, CDR2 SVGEGT, per germline. The J segment lost 6 bases and the V segment lost 0 bases, leaving 7 bases of the junction unmatched. CDR3 size: 16 residues. CDR3 amino acids: CASSYSVPSGKDTQYF. The CDR3 DNA reads TGTGCCAGCAGTTACTCGGTCCCTAGCGGGAAGGATACGCAGTATTTT.

This rearrangement joins TRBV19 to TRBJ2-1; D perhaps matches TRBD2 (7 bases). This CDR3 has 15 amino acids. V was cut by 6 bases and J by 5 bases, with 17 bases left in between. Germline CDR1 reads LNHDA; CDR2 reads SQIVND (reference sequence). This chain's CDR3 is CASRLRGGGHNEQFF. CDR3 coding DNA: TGTGCCAGTAGGTTGCGCGGCGGGGGCCACAATGAGCAGTTCTTC.

J is TRBJ2-3 and V is TRBV27; D is uncertain. Germline V gene lookup returns CDR1 MNHEY and CDR2 SMNVEV (reference sequence). V was pared by 1 base and J by 3 bases, with 11 bases between. There are 15 residues in the CDR3. The CDR3 loop is CASSLWATGTDTQYF. For the CDR3, the DNA is TGTGCCAGCAGTTTATGGGCCACCGGAACAGATACGCAGTATTTT.

This clone was seen a handful of times. The CDR3 here is CASSPVDRVGNTIYF. The CDR3 nucleotides read TGTGCCAGCTCACCGGTGGACAGGGTTGGAAACACCATATATTTT. This sequence joins TRBV18 and TRBJ1-3, with TRBD1 matching over 8 bases. CDR3 length: 15 residues. Trimming took 3 bases from V and 3 from J; bases not matched to a gene: 4. Germline CDR1 and CDR2: KGHSH and LQKENI.

The chain employs TRBV18 and TRBJ2-5; 9 nucleotides agree with TRBD2. Trimming cost V 3 bases and J 4 bases; bases outside gene matches: 9. The CDR3 has 16 residues. The germline V gene has CDR1 KGHSH and CDR2 LQKENI. CDR3 region: CASSPQAGGVRETQYF. DNA of the CDR3: TGTGCCAGCTCACCCCAGGCGGGGGGGGTAAGAGAGACCCAGTACTTC.

This sequence joins TRBV9 and TRBJ2-2, with a weak D call TRBD1 (5 bases). The CDR3 totals 15 residues. The V end was cut by 4 bases, the J end by 1 base, with 11 bases between. In germline, CDR1 is SGDLS, CDR2 YYNGEE. The CDR3: CASSPVGQNTGELFF. DNA for the CDR3: TGTGCCAGCAGCCCCGTCGGACAGAACACCGGGGAGCTGTTTTTT.

Points on this clone: This specimen includes other DNA sequences encoding the same CDR3. The chain employs TRBV5-1 and TRBJ2-3, with D uncertain. Germline V CDR1 and CDR2: SGHRS, YFSETQ. This CDR3 contains 15 residues. Trimming took off 0 bases at V and 0 bases at J, with 8 bases between the two ends. The CDR3 DNA reads as TGCGCCAGCAGCTTGGTGAGAACTAGCACAGATACGCAGTATTTT. This sequence encodes CASSLVRTSTDTQYF.

The chain couples TRBV5-1 to TRBJ2-2, with D possibly TRBD1 on 5 matching bases. The length of the CDR3 is 13 residues. V was shortened by 1 base and J by 6 bases, with 7 bases between the two germline ends. CDR1 and CDR2 from the germline V gene are SGHRS and YFSETQ. CDR3 bases: TGCGCCAGCAGCTTGAAGGGGTCCGGGGAGCTGTTTTTT. Translated, it gives CASSLKGSGELFF. The complete variable domain, with remaining parts taken from reference TRBV5-1 and TRBJ2-2, reads KAGVTQTPRYLIKTRGQQVTLSCSPISGHRSVSWYQQTPGQGLQFLFEYFSETQRNKGNFPGRFSGRQFSNSRSEMNVSTLELGDSALYLCASSLKGSGELFFGEGSRLTVL.

The chain employs TRBV3-1 (or the pseudogene TRBV3-2) and TRBJ2-2; the D gene is possibly TRBD1 (7 bases). Germline V gene lookup returns CDR1 LGHDT and CDR2 YNNKEL (reference sequence). The length of the CDR3 is 16 residues. V was shortened by 1 base and J by 1 base, with 10 bases between the two germline ends. The CDR3, as DNA: TGTGCCAGCAGCCAAGGGAGGGACAGGAACACCGGGGAGCTGTTTTTT. This gives the protein CASSQGRDRNTGELFF.

The rearrangement links TRBV11-2 to TRBJ1-1; 9 bases are shared with TRBD1. Trimming at V came to 5 bases and at J to 8 bases, leaving 18 bases not matched to a gene. Germline V CDR1 and CDR2: SGHAT, FQNNGV. The CDR3 runs 17 residues. The CDR3, as DNA: TGTGCCAGCAGCCATACCCTTCTCGACAGGGGGGAGGAGGAAGCTTTCTTT. Its translation: CASSHTLLDRGEEEAFF.

The chain joins TRBV7-8 to TRBJ1-4, with D unclear. Germline lookup yields CDR1 SGHVS and CDR2 FQNEAQ. The CDR3 consists of 12 residues. V lost 0 bases to trimming and J lost 8 bases, with 4 bases between them. The CDR3 DNA sequence: TGTGCCAGCAGCTTAGCGCAGGAAAAACTGTTTTTT. It codes for CASSLAQEKLFF.

The chain combines TRBV19 with TRBJ1-4, with 8 bases fitting TRBD1. The CDR3 sequence is 16 residues long. The V gene end was trimmed by 6 bases and the J gene end by 7 bases; junction bases not matched to a gene: 13. Germline-derived CDR1 and CDR2 are LNHDA and SQIVND (reference sequence). CDR3 sequence: CASRSPGGGGAEKLFF. The CDR3 DNA is TGTGCCAGTAGATCGCCAGGGGGCGGGGGAGCTGAAAAACTGTTTTTT.

The chain has TRBV14 and TRBJ2-6; 10 bases map to TRBD1. Germline V gives CDR1 SGHDN, CDR2 FVKESK. The CDR3 sequence is 19 residues long. Unmatched junction bases numbered 7, after V lost 0 bases and J lost 2 bases. The CDR3 spells CASSQDWGQGSAGANVLTF. CDR3 DNA: TGTGCCAGCAGCCAAGATTGGGGACAGGGGAGCGCTGGGGCCAACGTCCTGACTTTC.

This clone showed up just a few times. The rearrangement links TRBV3-1 (or the pseudogene TRBV3-2) to TRBJ2-7, with 15 bases matching TRBD2. Looked up from germline, CDR1 is LGHDT and CDR2 is YNNKEL (reference sequence). The junction had 11 bases not matched to a gene; V was cut back by 1 base and J by 1 base. The CDR3 runs to 20 residues. This CDR3 reads CASSQGTSGRAHPRSYEQYF. The CDR3 bases are TGTGCCAGCAGCCAAGGGACTAGCGGGAGGGCCCATCCTAGGTCCTACGAGCAGTACTTC.

This rearrangement joins TRBV4-1 to TRBJ2-7, with TRBD2 matching over 9 bases. Germline V gene sequence: CDR1 MGHRA, CDR2 YSYEKL. Trimming cost V 2 bases and J 2 bases; bases outside gene matches: 4. The CDR3 is 15 amino acids. CDR3 protein: CASSQSGTSPYEQYF. The CDR3 DNA reads TGCGCCAGCAGCCAATCCGGGACTAGCCCCTACGAGCAGTACTTC.

J is TRBJ2-5 and V is TRBV19, with D perhaps matching TRBD1 (5 bases). Germline V gene sequence: CDR1 LNHDA, CDR2 SQIVND (reference sequence). The CDR3 loop spans 14 amino acids. Trimming pared 6 bases from V and 5 bases from J, leaving 16 bases between. The CDR3 is CASSPSGARETQYF. CDR3 nucleotide sequence: TGTGCCAGTAGCCCGTCTGGGGCGAGGGAGACCCAGTACTTC. Full variable domain (outside the CDR3, taken from reference TRBV19 and TRBJ2-5): DGGITQSPKYLFRKEGQNVTLSCEQNLNHDAMYWYRQDPGQGLRLIYYSQIVNDFQKGDIAEGYSVSREKKESFPLTVTSAQKNPTAFYLCASSPSGARETQYFGPGTRLLVL.

The gene calls are TRBV7-3 and TRBJ2-3, with 8 bases identical to TRBD2. V trimming: 6 bases; J trimming: 4 bases; junction bases outside the gene matches: 6. The CDR3 is made up of 14 amino acids. CDR1 is SGHTA and CDR2 is FQGTGA in the germline V gene. CDR3 DNA: TGTGCCAGCAGGTTCGAAGCGGGGGCAGATACGCAGTATTTT. It yields the protein CASRFEAGADTQYF.

The J gene is TRBJ2-2, the V gene TRBV11-2, with TRBD2 matching 9 bases. In germline, CDR1 is SGHAT, CDR2 FQNNGV. V shed 2 bases and J 5 bases; nucleotides not matched to a gene: 6. CDR3 length: 16 amino acids. CDR3 amino acids: CASSLYVRGGTGELFF. DNA for the CDR3: TGTGCCAGCAGCTTATATGTGCGGGGGGGGACCGGGGAGCTGTTTTTT.

V and J are TRBV5-1 and TRBJ1-4, with D possibly matching TRBD1 (5 bases). CDR1 and CDR2 (germline): SGHRS, YFSETQ. The germline V and J ends were trimmed by 2 bases and 8 bases, with 13 bases remaining between them. The CDR3 is 14 amino acids. The CDR3 here is CASSFSGKGEKLFF. DNA of the CDR3: TGCGCCAGCAGCTTTTCAGGGAAGGGGGAAAAACTGTTTTTT.